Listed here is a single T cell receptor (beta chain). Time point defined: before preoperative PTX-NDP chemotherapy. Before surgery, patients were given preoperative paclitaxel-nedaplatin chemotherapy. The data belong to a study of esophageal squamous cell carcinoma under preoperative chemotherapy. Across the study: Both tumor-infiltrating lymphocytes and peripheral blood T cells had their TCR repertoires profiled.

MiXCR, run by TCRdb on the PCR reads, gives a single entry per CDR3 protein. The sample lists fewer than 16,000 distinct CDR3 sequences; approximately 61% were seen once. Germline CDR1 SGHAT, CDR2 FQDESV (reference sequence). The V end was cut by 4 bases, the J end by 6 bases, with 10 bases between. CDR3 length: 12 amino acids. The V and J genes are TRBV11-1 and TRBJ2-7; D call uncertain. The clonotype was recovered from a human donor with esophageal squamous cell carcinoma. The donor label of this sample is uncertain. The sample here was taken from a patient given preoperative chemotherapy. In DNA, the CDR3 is TGTGCCAGCAGCTACGAACATGGCGAGCAGTACTTC. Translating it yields CASSYEHGEQYF.